This entry is about one TCR beta chain. This sample was taken from a study of shared clonotypes between healthy human individuals. This CDR3 has 15 amino acids. In germline, CDR1 is MNHEY, CDR2 SVGAGI. Trimming pared 4 bases from V and 2 bases from J, leaving 14 bases between. Libraries were prepared by immunoSEQ multiplex PCR; TCRdb keeps only in-frame clonotypes and omits some of them. This sample carries about 2.3 million clones, 85% to 95% of them seen once, and the ten largest clones take 0.37%. The V gene is TRBV6-5, the J gene TRBJ2-5; possibly TRBD1 or TRBD2 for D (5 bases each). This receptor was identified in a man between 18 and 29 years old in good health. Some clones in this sample may be carry-over from other donors' samples. The sequencing input was naive CD4+ T cells from PBMCs. Subset described: CD45RA+ positively selected. The CDR3 DNA is TGTGCCAGCAGTTTCCGGGACGCGCCTCAAGAGACCCAGTACTTC. Translation gives CASSFRDAPQETQYF.